This T cell receptor beta chain was identified in a study of neurological immune-mediated disorders. Study results and limitations: Expansion of TCR clones was greatest in HTLV-1-associated myelopathy and smallest in multiple sclerosis, where it fell below that of healthy controls.

The sorted libraries drew on 950,000 to 1,000,000 T cells that were CD4+ or CD8+. This clonotype was seen ten or more times. What it binds is not known. J lost 4 bases, V lost 2 bases, and 7 bases had no gene match. Germline CDR1 is SQVTM and CDR2 is ANQGSEA. This CDR3 has 16 residues. A single run covered 15-18 subjects with over 190 million TCR-beta sequences. MiXCR, run by TCRdb on the 5' RACE reads, gives a single entry per CDR3 protein. The table shows under 15,000 distinct CDR3 sequences, with about 13% occurring only once. Sequenced input: CD8+ T cells from blood. The TCR comes from a female donor with HTLV-1-associated myelopathy (HAM/TSP). The gene calls are TRBV29-1 and TRBJ2-3; the match to TRBD2 covers 12 bases. This chain's CDR3 is CSVELAGGHLADTQYF. CDR3 DNA sequence: TGCAGCGTTGAACTAGCGGGAGGGCATTTGGCAGATACGCAGTATTTT.